This T cell receptor beta chain appears in the sequencing data of a study of blood T cell repertoires in COVID-19. Across the study: PBMCs, B-cell-depleted T cells, or T cells were the source of the cDNA or gDNA that made up the material.

Some clones are missing from TCRdb's copy, which holds only in-frame ones; the method was immunoSEQ multiplex PCR. The data hold some 200,000 clones, with about nine tenths observed a single time. CDR1 and CDR2 (germline): MNHEY, SMNVEV (reference sequence). The CDR3 contains 15 residues. V shed 4 bases and J 2 bases; nucleotides not matched to a gene: 7. The sequenced material came from peripheral blood. The sequence was collected from a man aged 80 or over with acute or convalescent COVID-19. The J gene is TRBJ2-7, the V gene TRBV27; the match to TRBD1 covers 8 bases. The CDR3 region has the DNA TGTGCCAGCAGTTCCCGGGACAGGTCCGCCTACGAGCAGTACTTC. Translated: CASSSRDRSAYEQYF.